The 11 T cell receptor beta chains presented below share a single source sample, sequenced in a study of T cell repertoires in cytomegalovirus infection. TCRdb passed the reads through MiXCR, listing each CDR3 protein once. This sample has 200,000 to 300,000 distinct CDR3 sequences, with 6% to 8% found just once. Sample: PBMCs. These receptor sequences come from a human donor in good health (CMV status not recorded). Some clones in this sample may be carry-over from other donors' samples.

This clonotype was seen at least ten times. The chain links TRBV29-1 to TRBJ1-1; no firm D call. The CDR3 extends over 11 amino acids. Per the germline V gene, CDR1 is SQVTM and CDR2 is ANQGSEA. V lost 3 bases and J 1 base, leaving 3 bases between the germline ends. The CDR3 coding sequence is TGCAGCGTTGAGACGAACACTGAAGCTTTCTTT. Protein: CSVETNTEAFF.

There are many counts of this clonotype. The chain couples TRBV3-1 to TRBJ1-2, with D possibly TRBD1 on 5 matching bases. V was clipped by 2 bases and J by 5 bases, with 9 bases between them. CDR1 and CDR2 from the germline V gene are LGHDT and YNNKEL (reference sequence). The CDR3 runs to 13 residues. CDR3 protein: CASSQLRGYGYTF. The CDR3 nucleotides read TGTGCCAGCAGCCAACTTAGGGGTTATGGCTACACCTTC.

As for this clonotype: A much larger clone is a single base away; this may be a read error. The chain couples TRBV20-1 to TRBJ2-5, with D uncertain. CDR1 is DFQATT, CDR2 SNEGSKA, per germline (reference sequence). The CDR3 sequence is 13 residues long. CDR3 protein: CGARDGPQETQYF. CDR3 coding DNA: TGCGGTGCTAGAGATGGGCCACAAGAGACCCAGTACTTC.

There are many counts of this clonotype. The chain has TRBV28 and TRBJ1-4, with D perhaps TRBD1 (6 bases). Germline V gene sequence: CDR1 MDHEN, CDR2 SYDVKM. The CDR3 runs 14 residues. V was clipped by 7 bases and J by 10 bases, with 19 bases between them. The CDR3 DNA reads as TGTGCCAGCACCGGGGGGGGCGGGTCACCAAAACTGTTTTTT. Translated: CASTGGGGSPKLFF. The full variable domain, rest sourced from reference TRBV28 and TRBJ1-4, is DVKVTQSSRYLVKRTGEKVFLECVQDMDHENMFWYRQDPGLGLRLIYFSYDVKMKEKGDIPEGYSVSREKKERFSLILESASTNQTSMYLCASTGGGGSPKLFFGSGTQLSVL.

This clonotype came up many times. The rearrangement joins TRBV2 to TRBJ2-7; maybe TRBD1 (5 bases). Trimming stripped 0 bases from V and 4 bases from J, with 10 bases between. CDR1 is SNHLY and CDR2 is FYNNEI in the germline V gene. The CDR3 has 14 residues. CDR3 sequence reads: CASSEAPQGYEQYF. CDR3 DNA sequence: TGTGCCAGCAGTGAAGCGCCCCAGGGTTACGAGCAGTACTTC.

This clonotype was detected ten times or more. The rearrangement joins TRBV7-2 to TRBJ1-2; D ambiguous. Trimming stripped 5 bases from V and 0 bases from J, with 10 bases between. The CDR3 has 14 residues. Germline CDR1 SGHTA, CDR2 FQGNSA. The CDR3: CASSLVISNYGYTF. The CDR3 DNA sequence: TGTGCCAGCAGCCTCGTAATTTCTAACTATGGCTACACCTTC.

This chain links TRBV3-1 with TRBJ1-1; no reliable D call. In germline, CDR1 is LGHDT, CDR2 YNNKEL (reference sequence). Trimming pared 1 base from V and 6 bases from J, leaving 12 bases between. This CDR3 region has 14 residues. The CDR3 DNA reads as TGTGCCAGCAGCCAAGTCACAGAGAGTTCTGAAGCTTTCTTT. Translated: CASSQVTESSEAFF.

This clonotype was recorded many times. The chain employs TRBV9 and TRBJ1-5; D might be TRBD1 (5 bases). The germline V and J ends were trimmed by 3 bases and 2 bases, with 15 bases remaining between them. This CDR3 region has 16 residues. CDR1 is SGDLS, CDR2 YYNGEE, per germline. The CDR3 DNA reads as TGTGCCAGCAGCGGTGGGGTGGGGCAAGGCAATCAGCCCCAGCATTTT. The encoded protein is CASSGGVGQGNQPQHF.

This clonotype was observed a few times. This chain uses TRBV5-1 with TRBJ1-2, with 10 nucleotides matching TRBD1. The CDR3 consists of 16 residues. CDR1 and CDR2 from the germline V gene are SGHRS and YFSETQ. V was clipped by 4 bases and J by 8 bases; unmatched bases: 14. DNA for the CDR3: TGCGCCAGCAGCGCGGGACAGGGGACTGTTGGTAACGGCTACACCTTC. The encoded protein is CASSAGQGTVGNGYTF.

This clonotype came up many times. CDR3 nucleotides: TGCAGCGCCCGGACAGGGTCGGACTATGGCTACACCTTC. Protein product: CSARTGSDYGYTF. V usage is TRBV29-1 and J usage is TRBJ1-2; 8 bases are shared with TRBD1. The V gene end was trimmed by 7 bases and the J gene end by 3 bases; junction bases not matched to a gene: 7. This CDR3 region has 13 residues. Germline values: CDR1 SQVTM, CDR2 ANQGSEA. Filled out from reference TRBV29-1 and TRBJ1-2, the complete variable domain reads SAVISQKPSRDICQRGTSLTIQCQVDSQVTMMFWYRQQPGQSLTLIATANQGSEATYESGFVIDKFPISRPNLTFSTLTVSNMSPEDSSIYLCSARTGSDYGYTFGSGTRLTVV.

This clonotype was found many times. This chain connects TRBV5-6 to TRBJ1-1, with 8 bases that match TRBD1. CDR3 length: 16 residues. Trimming removed 0 bases from V and 1 base from J; junction bases left unmatched: 5. The germline CDR1 and CDR2 sequences are SGHDT and YYEEEE. The CDR3 region is CASSLVGTGPNTEAFF. For the CDR3, the DNA is TGTGCCAGCAGCTTGGTGGGGACAGGACCGAACACTGAAGCTTTCTTT.